The source of this T cell receptor (beta chain) is a study of control samples from healthy donors and cancer patients. Only one count was recorded for this clone. The assay was immunoSEQ multiplex PCR, and TCRdb's table has in-frame clones only and misses some. The sample shows approximately 94,000 clones, approximately 93% of them seen only once. Trimming pared 6 bases from V and 5 bases from J, leaving 14 bases between. This CDR3 spans 14 amino acids. CDR1 is LNHDA, CDR2 SQIVND, per germline (reference sequence). This chain connects TRBV19 to TRBJ2-1, with D perhaps TRBD1 (5 bases). Specimen: blood. This receptor was obtained from a woman aged 30 to 39 in good health. The CDR3 DNA reads TGTGCCAGTAGAGAACAGGCTTACCACAATGAGCAGTTCTTC. Translation gives CASREQAYHNEQFF.